Listed here is a single T cell receptor beta chain. Its antigen is as yet unknown. The CDR3 sequence is 13 residues long. From germline, CDR1 is SNHLY and CDR2 FYNNEI. Trimming removed 6 bases at V and 4 bases at J, with 9 bases between. These data originate in a study of shared clonotypes between healthy human individuals. Study-wide results and caveats: In contrast to clonotypes shared by all four donors, non-shared clonotypes had lower generation probabilities. On the whole, naive subsets had larger estimated richness than memory subsets had.

Here immunoSEQ multiplex PCR was the method, and the copy in TCRdb shows in-frame clones only, minus some. The sample records some 2.3 million clones, 85% to 95% being singletons. Source material: naive CD4+ T cells from PBMCs. Stated subset: CD45RA+ positively selected. This receptor was taken from a man between 18 and 35 years old in good health. Some clones in this sample may be carry-over from other donors' samples. The chain joins TRBV2 to TRBJ1-4; no reliable D call. CDR3 residues: CASRPTHNEKLFF. CDR3 in DNA: TGTGCCAGCAGGCCGACACATAATGAAAAACTGTTTTTT.